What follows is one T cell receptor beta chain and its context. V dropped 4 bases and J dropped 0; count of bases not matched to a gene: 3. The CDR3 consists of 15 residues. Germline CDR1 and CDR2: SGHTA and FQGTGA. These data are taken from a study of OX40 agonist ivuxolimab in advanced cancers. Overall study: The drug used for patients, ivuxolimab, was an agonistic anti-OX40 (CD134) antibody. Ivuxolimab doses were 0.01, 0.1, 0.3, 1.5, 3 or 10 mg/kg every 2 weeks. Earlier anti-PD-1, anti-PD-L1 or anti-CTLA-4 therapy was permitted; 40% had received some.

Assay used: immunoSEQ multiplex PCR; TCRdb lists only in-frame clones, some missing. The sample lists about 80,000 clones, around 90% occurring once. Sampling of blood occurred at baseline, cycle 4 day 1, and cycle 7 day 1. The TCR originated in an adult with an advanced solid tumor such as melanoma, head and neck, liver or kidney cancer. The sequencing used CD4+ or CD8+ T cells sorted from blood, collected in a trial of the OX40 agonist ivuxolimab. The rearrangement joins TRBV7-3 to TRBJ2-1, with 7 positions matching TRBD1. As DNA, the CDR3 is TGTGCCAGCAGCTCGGGACAGAGCTCCTACAATGAGCAGTTCTTC. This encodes CASSSGQSSYNEQFF.